This passage covers 29 T cell receptor beta chains from one sample sequenced in a study of blood T cell repertoires in COVID-19. Data came from immunoSEQ multiplex PCR; TCRdb stores just in-frame clones and leaves some out. Of about 190,000 clones in the sample, nearly 90% are singletons; the top ten hold approximately 0.64%. The source material was peripheral blood. These receptors were collected from a man aged 50-60 years with acute or convalescent COVID-19.

The rearrangement joins TRBV28 to TRBJ2-2, with 7 bases fitting TRBD1. Trimming cost V 6 bases and J 1 base; bases outside gene matches: 14. CDR1 is MDHEN, CDR2 SYDVKM, per germline. CDR3 length: 18 amino acids. The CDR3 loop reads CASSPGTDIRQNTGELFF. The CDR3 DNA sequence: TGTGCCAGCAGCCCAGGGACAGACATACGACAGAACACCGGGGAGCTGTTTTTT.

The chain combines TRBV11-1 with TRBJ2-7, with 7 bases lining up with TRBD2. CDR3 size: 14 residues. Germline V CDR1 and CDR2: SGHAT, FQDESV (reference sequence). The ends lost 0 bases at V and 3 bases at J; junction bases unmatched: 2. CDR3 coding DNA: TGTGCCAGCAGCTTAGCTAGCGGGTACTACGAGCAGTACTTC. This encodes CASSLASGYYEQYF.

This sequence joins TRBV6-6 and TRBJ2-5, with a possible D match to TRBD1 (6 bases). CDR3 length: 16 residues. Looked up from germline, CDR1 is MNHNY and CDR2 is SVGAGI (reference sequence). The ends were cut back, 2 bases at V and 4 bases at J, with 17 bases in the middle. The CDR3 loop reads CASSYGGTLGRETQYF. CDR3 coding DNA: TGTGCCAGCAGTTACGGGGGCACCCTCGGGCGAGAGACCCAGTACTTC.

The chain has TRBV5-4 and TRBJ1-4; no firm D call. This CDR3 has 15 residues. Germline V gives CDR1 SGHNT, CDR2 YYREEE (reference sequence). V was cut by 4 bases and J by 4 bases, with 14 bases left in between. CDR3 region: CASSTGAGYNEKLFF. The CDR3 DNA reads TGTGCCAGCAGCACCGGTGCAGGCTATAATGAAAAACTGTTTTTT.

The chain employs TRBV19 and TRBJ2-2; D perhaps matches TRBD2 (6 bases). The V and J ends lost 9 bases and 0 bases respectively, with 17 bases between them. CDR1 and CDR2 from the germline V gene are LNHDA and SQIVND (reference sequence). The CDR3 covers 16 residues. DNA for the CDR3: TGTGCCAGCCATAGCCTCGGGACTCCGAACACCGGGGAGCTGTTTTTT. It encodes CASHSLGTPNTGELFF.

This clone appeared once. This sequence joins TRBV6-5 and TRBJ2-5; tentatively, D is TRBD1 (6 bases). Germline assignment: CDR1 MNHEY and CDR2 SVGAGI. V lost 6 bases, J lost 5 bases, and 13 bases lay in between. This CDR3 has 13 amino acids. The CDR3 is CASRQQGLETQYF. DNA for the CDR3: TGTGCCAGCAGACAACAGGGTTTGGAGACCCAGTACTTC.

The rearrangement uses TRBV28 and TRBJ2-3; D call uncertain. Trimming removed 6 bases at V and 3 bases at J, with 7 bases between. CDR3 length: 12 amino acids. Germline lookup yields CDR1 MDHEN and CDR2 SYDVKM. This chain's CDR3 is CASSGDTDTQYF. In nucleotides, the CDR3 is TGTGCCAGCAGCGGAGATACAGATACGCAGTATTTT.

The chain uses TRBV28 and TRBJ2-7; 8 bases align to TRBD2. The CDR3 has 14 amino acids. The J segment lost 5 bases and the V segment lost 7 bases, leaving 10 bases of the junction unmatched. Looked up from germline, CDR1 is MDHEN and CDR2 is SYDVKM. The CDR3 spells CASTQGGGQDEQYF. The CDR3 DNA sequence: TGTGCCAGCACCCAGGGCGGGGGGCAAGACGAGCAGTACTTC.

V gene TRBV27 combines with J gene TRBJ2-1; D perhaps matches TRBD2 (6 bases). Germline CDR1 and CDR2: MNHEY and SMNVEV (reference sequence). CDR3 length equals 12 residues. With 2 bases removed from V and 7 bases from J, the gap between germline ends came to 6 bases. This CDR3 reads CASSLGGNEQFF. CDR3 sequence (DNA): TGTGCCAGCAGTTTAGGGGGGAATGAGCAGTTCTTC.

CDR3 in DNA: TGTGCCAGCAGCGTGGGTATAGACGGAGCAACTAATGAAAAACTGTTTTTT. It is translated as CASSVGIDGATNEKLFF. This chain uses TRBV9 with TRBJ1-4; D is unclear. From germline, CDR1 is SGDLS and CDR2 YYNGEE. Trimming stripped 2 bases from V and 0 bases from J, with 14 bases between. The CDR3 loop spans 17 amino acids.

The chain joins TRBV6-2 or TRBV6-3 to TRBJ2-7; D unclear. Germline values: CDR1 MNHEY, CDR2 SVGEGT. V lost 0 bases and J lost 4, with 7 bases in between. This CDR3 contains 13 residues. CDR3 DNA: TGTGCCAGCAGTTACTCGCGAGGATACGAGCAGTACGTC. It specifies CASSYSRGYEQYV.

This clone was recorded only once. The V call is TRBV5-8, the J call TRBJ1-5; the D is unclear. The CDR3 extends over 12 amino acids. Between the trimmed V and J ends, which lost 2 bases and 5 bases, there was a span of 5 bases. Germline CDR1 SGHTS, CDR2 YDEGEE. CDR3 coding DNA: TGTGCCAGCAGCTTCCTTTATCAGCCCCAGCATTTT. This translates into CASSFLYQPQHF.

The chain has TRBV27 and TRBJ2-7; D is uncertain. Between the trimmed V and J ends, which lost 2 bases and 2 bases, there was a span of 10 bases. This CDR3 spans 14 amino acids. Germline assignment: CDR1 MNHEY and CDR2 SMNVEV (reference sequence). The CDR3 here is CASSLRHGTYEQYF. Here the CDR3 DNA reads TGTGCCAGCAGTTTACGCCACGGTACCTACGAGCAGTACTTC.

The genes are TRBV6-5 and TRBJ1-6; the match to TRBD1 covers 7 bases. The CDR3 spans 15 residues. V dropped 4 bases and J dropped 5; count of bases not matched to a gene: 5. CDR1 is MNHEY and CDR2 is SVGAGI in the germline V gene. The CDR3 protein is CASSWGTANNSPLHF. CDR3 DNA sequence: TGTGCCAGCAGTTGGGGGACAGCAAATAATTCACCCCTCCACTTT.

The chain employs TRBV7-9 and TRBJ1-2; 8 nucleotides agree with TRBD1. V shed 3 bases, J shed 8 bases, and the junction held 5 bases outside the gene matches. There are 13 residues in the CDR3. The germline V gene encodes CDR1 SEHNR and CDR2 FQNEAQ (reference sequence). This CDR3 reads CASSLWTGSGYTF. The CDR3 DNA reads TGTGCCAGCAGCTTGTGGACAGGGTCCGGCTACACCTTC.

The genes are TRBV5-5 and TRBJ2-7; D gene ambiguous. CDR3 length: 13 residues. Germline V CDR1 and CDR2: SGHKS, YYEKEE (reference sequence). The V gene lost 1 base and the J gene lost 6 bases, with 11 bases spanning the gap. CDR3 sequence: CASSLTTLGEQYV. The CDR3, as DNA: TGTGCCAGCAGCTTGACCACCCTAGGCGAGCAGTACGTC.

About this clone itself: This same CDR3 is encoded by further DNA sequences in the sample. The chain has TRBV2 and TRBJ2-5, with 10 bases that match TRBD1. The CDR3 loop spans 14 amino acids. The junction had 1 base not matched to a gene; V was cut back by 5 bases and J by 1 base. Germline V lookup: CDR1 SNHLY, CDR2 FYNNEI. The CDR3 sequence is CASSRDRGQETQYF. In DNA, the CDR3 is TGTGCCAGCAGTAGGGACAGGGGCCAAGAGACCCAGTACTTC.

V gene TRBV6-2 or TRBV6-3 combines with J gene TRBJ1-2, with 7 bases lining up with TRBD1. The germline CDR1 and CDR2 sequences are MNHEY and SVGEGT. This CDR3 has 14 amino acids. Losses at the gene ends were 4 bases for V and 5 bases for J; bases not matched to a gene: 7. The CDR3 DNA follows: TGTGCCAGCAGTTTACAGGGGATTGGTTATGGCTACACCTTC. It translates to CASSLQGIGYGYTF.

The V call is TRBV7-9, the J call TRBJ2-3; 9 nucleotides align to TRBD2. The germline gives CDR1 SEHNR, CDR2 FQNEAQ (reference sequence). This CDR3 has 15 residues. The trim removed 1 base at V and 3 bases at J, leaving 2 bases unmatched. In DNA form, the CDR3 reads TGTGCCAGCAGCTTAGAAACTAGCGGGACAGATACGCAGTATTTT. Its translation: CASSLETSGTDTQYF. Drawing the rest from reference TRBV7-9 and TRBJ2-3, the complete variable domain is DTGVSQNPRHKITKRGQNVTFRCDPISEHNRLYWYRQTLGQGPEFLTYFQNEAQLEKSRLLSDRFSAERPKGSFSTLEIQRTEQGDSAMYLCASSLETSGTDTQYFGPGTRLTVL.

This sequence joins TRBV28 and TRBJ2-1; D is uncertain. The CDR3 is 12 amino acids. Germline V gives CDR1 MDHEN, CDR2 SYDVKM. V lost 8 bases and J lost 4, with 9 bases in between. CDR3 DNA sequence: TGTGCCAGCCAAACCACATACAATGAGCAGTTCTTC. This encodes CASQTTYNEQFF.

This clone was seen once. V is TRBV19 and J is TRBJ2-3; 7 bases are shared with TRBD2. Germline CDR1 reads LNHDA; CDR2 reads SQIVND (reference sequence). The CDR3 covers 15 residues. J lost 2 bases, V lost 5 bases, and 7 bases had no gene match. CDR3 loop: CASSPLAGVTDTQYF. The CDR3 DNA sequence: TGTGCCAGTAGTCCTCTCGCGGGGGTCACAGATACGCAGTATTTT.

The genes are TRBV6-4 and TRBJ2-1, with a tentative D call TRBD2 (7 bases). Per germline, CDR1 MRHNA and CDR2 SNTAGT. Trimming shortened V by 5 bases and J by 6 bases, and 11 bases separated the two germline ends. The CDR3 length is 13 residues. CDR3: CASSYREGNEQFF. CDR3 bases: TGTGCCAGCAGTTACAGGGAGGGCAATGAGCAGTTCTTC.

The rearrangement uses TRBV30 and TRBJ1-1; 9 bases fit TRBD1. In germline, CDR1 is GTSNPN, CDR2 SVGIG (reference sequence). V was pared by 7 bases and J by 4 bases, with 7 bases of the junction left unmatched. The CDR3 extends over 13 amino acids. The CDR3 bases are TGTGCCTTCTCACAGGGGGCGGGCACTGAAGCTTTCTTT. Encoded protein: CAFSQGAGTEAFF.

The chain couples TRBV15 to TRBJ1-3; D is possibly TRBD1 (5 bases). The CDR3 is 16 amino acids. V gave up 0 bases and J gave up 4 bases, with 13 bases separating them. Germline V CDR1 and CDR2: LNHNV, YYDKDF (reference sequence). The DNA for the CDR3 is TGTGCCACCAGCAGAGATTGGCAGGGAAGGGGAAACACCATATATTTT. Protein: CATSRDWQGRGNTIYF.

This clone was picked up one time. The V call is TRBV9, the J call TRBJ2-1, with a tentative D call TRBD2 (6 bases). CDR1 and CDR2 from the germline V gene are SGDLS and YYNGEE. There are 12 residues in the CDR3. V was trimmed by 0 bases and J by 10 bases, leaving 8 bases between them. DNA of the CDR3: TGTGCCAGCAGCGTAGGGAGGGAAGAGCAGTTCTTC. Translated, it gives CASSVGREEQFF. The entire variable domain, with the rest obtained from reference TRBV9 and TRBJ2-1, is as follows: DSGVTQTPKHLITATGQRVTLRCSPRSGDLSVYWYQQSLDQGLQFLIQYYNGEERAKGNILERFSAQQFPDLHSELNLSSLELGDSALYFCASSVGREEQFFGPGTRLTVL.

V is TRBV10-3 and J is TRBJ2-2; perhaps TRBD2 as D (5 bases). This CDR3 has 14 amino acids. Trimming took off 10 bases at V and 0 bases at J, with 12 bases between the two ends. Germline V lookup: CDR1 ENHRY, CDR2 SYGVKD. The CDR3 sequence is CASSRGSNTGELFF. The CDR3 DNA follows: TGTGCCAGCTCCCGGGGTTCGAACACCGGGGAGCTGTTTTTT.

This rearrangement joins TRBV30 to TRBJ1-2; possible D gene TRBD1, 6 bases. The CDR3 extends over 12 amino acids. Trimming left V 4 bases short and J 6 bases short, with 12 bases between. CDR1 GTSNPN and CDR2 SVGIG come from the germline V gene (reference sequence). CDR3 coding DNA: TGTGCCTGGACACGGGGGGCGGATGGCTACACCTTC. It is translated as CAWTRGADGYTF.

The chain recombines TRBV29-1 with TRBJ1-4; D is perhaps TRBD1 (6 bases). The CDR3 loop spans 13 amino acids. Germline lookup yields CDR1 SQVTM and CDR2 ANQGSEA. V was cut by 4 bases and J by 8 bases, with 14 bases left in between. CDR3: CSVVVGALEKLFF. In DNA form, the CDR3 reads TGCAGCGTTGTTGTGGGGGCCCTAGAAAAACTGTTTTTT.

This clone was recorded once. This chain uses TRBV24-1 with TRBJ2-1, with 9 bases matching TRBD2. V was clipped by 2 bases and J by 15 bases; unmatched bases: 13. The germline CDR1 and CDR2 sequences are KGHDR and SFDVKD. This CDR3 is built from 15 residues. As DNA, the CDR3 is TGTGCCACCAGTGATTCGGGGACTAGCATGGATTTACGGTTCTTC. As protein: CATSDSGTSMDLRFF.